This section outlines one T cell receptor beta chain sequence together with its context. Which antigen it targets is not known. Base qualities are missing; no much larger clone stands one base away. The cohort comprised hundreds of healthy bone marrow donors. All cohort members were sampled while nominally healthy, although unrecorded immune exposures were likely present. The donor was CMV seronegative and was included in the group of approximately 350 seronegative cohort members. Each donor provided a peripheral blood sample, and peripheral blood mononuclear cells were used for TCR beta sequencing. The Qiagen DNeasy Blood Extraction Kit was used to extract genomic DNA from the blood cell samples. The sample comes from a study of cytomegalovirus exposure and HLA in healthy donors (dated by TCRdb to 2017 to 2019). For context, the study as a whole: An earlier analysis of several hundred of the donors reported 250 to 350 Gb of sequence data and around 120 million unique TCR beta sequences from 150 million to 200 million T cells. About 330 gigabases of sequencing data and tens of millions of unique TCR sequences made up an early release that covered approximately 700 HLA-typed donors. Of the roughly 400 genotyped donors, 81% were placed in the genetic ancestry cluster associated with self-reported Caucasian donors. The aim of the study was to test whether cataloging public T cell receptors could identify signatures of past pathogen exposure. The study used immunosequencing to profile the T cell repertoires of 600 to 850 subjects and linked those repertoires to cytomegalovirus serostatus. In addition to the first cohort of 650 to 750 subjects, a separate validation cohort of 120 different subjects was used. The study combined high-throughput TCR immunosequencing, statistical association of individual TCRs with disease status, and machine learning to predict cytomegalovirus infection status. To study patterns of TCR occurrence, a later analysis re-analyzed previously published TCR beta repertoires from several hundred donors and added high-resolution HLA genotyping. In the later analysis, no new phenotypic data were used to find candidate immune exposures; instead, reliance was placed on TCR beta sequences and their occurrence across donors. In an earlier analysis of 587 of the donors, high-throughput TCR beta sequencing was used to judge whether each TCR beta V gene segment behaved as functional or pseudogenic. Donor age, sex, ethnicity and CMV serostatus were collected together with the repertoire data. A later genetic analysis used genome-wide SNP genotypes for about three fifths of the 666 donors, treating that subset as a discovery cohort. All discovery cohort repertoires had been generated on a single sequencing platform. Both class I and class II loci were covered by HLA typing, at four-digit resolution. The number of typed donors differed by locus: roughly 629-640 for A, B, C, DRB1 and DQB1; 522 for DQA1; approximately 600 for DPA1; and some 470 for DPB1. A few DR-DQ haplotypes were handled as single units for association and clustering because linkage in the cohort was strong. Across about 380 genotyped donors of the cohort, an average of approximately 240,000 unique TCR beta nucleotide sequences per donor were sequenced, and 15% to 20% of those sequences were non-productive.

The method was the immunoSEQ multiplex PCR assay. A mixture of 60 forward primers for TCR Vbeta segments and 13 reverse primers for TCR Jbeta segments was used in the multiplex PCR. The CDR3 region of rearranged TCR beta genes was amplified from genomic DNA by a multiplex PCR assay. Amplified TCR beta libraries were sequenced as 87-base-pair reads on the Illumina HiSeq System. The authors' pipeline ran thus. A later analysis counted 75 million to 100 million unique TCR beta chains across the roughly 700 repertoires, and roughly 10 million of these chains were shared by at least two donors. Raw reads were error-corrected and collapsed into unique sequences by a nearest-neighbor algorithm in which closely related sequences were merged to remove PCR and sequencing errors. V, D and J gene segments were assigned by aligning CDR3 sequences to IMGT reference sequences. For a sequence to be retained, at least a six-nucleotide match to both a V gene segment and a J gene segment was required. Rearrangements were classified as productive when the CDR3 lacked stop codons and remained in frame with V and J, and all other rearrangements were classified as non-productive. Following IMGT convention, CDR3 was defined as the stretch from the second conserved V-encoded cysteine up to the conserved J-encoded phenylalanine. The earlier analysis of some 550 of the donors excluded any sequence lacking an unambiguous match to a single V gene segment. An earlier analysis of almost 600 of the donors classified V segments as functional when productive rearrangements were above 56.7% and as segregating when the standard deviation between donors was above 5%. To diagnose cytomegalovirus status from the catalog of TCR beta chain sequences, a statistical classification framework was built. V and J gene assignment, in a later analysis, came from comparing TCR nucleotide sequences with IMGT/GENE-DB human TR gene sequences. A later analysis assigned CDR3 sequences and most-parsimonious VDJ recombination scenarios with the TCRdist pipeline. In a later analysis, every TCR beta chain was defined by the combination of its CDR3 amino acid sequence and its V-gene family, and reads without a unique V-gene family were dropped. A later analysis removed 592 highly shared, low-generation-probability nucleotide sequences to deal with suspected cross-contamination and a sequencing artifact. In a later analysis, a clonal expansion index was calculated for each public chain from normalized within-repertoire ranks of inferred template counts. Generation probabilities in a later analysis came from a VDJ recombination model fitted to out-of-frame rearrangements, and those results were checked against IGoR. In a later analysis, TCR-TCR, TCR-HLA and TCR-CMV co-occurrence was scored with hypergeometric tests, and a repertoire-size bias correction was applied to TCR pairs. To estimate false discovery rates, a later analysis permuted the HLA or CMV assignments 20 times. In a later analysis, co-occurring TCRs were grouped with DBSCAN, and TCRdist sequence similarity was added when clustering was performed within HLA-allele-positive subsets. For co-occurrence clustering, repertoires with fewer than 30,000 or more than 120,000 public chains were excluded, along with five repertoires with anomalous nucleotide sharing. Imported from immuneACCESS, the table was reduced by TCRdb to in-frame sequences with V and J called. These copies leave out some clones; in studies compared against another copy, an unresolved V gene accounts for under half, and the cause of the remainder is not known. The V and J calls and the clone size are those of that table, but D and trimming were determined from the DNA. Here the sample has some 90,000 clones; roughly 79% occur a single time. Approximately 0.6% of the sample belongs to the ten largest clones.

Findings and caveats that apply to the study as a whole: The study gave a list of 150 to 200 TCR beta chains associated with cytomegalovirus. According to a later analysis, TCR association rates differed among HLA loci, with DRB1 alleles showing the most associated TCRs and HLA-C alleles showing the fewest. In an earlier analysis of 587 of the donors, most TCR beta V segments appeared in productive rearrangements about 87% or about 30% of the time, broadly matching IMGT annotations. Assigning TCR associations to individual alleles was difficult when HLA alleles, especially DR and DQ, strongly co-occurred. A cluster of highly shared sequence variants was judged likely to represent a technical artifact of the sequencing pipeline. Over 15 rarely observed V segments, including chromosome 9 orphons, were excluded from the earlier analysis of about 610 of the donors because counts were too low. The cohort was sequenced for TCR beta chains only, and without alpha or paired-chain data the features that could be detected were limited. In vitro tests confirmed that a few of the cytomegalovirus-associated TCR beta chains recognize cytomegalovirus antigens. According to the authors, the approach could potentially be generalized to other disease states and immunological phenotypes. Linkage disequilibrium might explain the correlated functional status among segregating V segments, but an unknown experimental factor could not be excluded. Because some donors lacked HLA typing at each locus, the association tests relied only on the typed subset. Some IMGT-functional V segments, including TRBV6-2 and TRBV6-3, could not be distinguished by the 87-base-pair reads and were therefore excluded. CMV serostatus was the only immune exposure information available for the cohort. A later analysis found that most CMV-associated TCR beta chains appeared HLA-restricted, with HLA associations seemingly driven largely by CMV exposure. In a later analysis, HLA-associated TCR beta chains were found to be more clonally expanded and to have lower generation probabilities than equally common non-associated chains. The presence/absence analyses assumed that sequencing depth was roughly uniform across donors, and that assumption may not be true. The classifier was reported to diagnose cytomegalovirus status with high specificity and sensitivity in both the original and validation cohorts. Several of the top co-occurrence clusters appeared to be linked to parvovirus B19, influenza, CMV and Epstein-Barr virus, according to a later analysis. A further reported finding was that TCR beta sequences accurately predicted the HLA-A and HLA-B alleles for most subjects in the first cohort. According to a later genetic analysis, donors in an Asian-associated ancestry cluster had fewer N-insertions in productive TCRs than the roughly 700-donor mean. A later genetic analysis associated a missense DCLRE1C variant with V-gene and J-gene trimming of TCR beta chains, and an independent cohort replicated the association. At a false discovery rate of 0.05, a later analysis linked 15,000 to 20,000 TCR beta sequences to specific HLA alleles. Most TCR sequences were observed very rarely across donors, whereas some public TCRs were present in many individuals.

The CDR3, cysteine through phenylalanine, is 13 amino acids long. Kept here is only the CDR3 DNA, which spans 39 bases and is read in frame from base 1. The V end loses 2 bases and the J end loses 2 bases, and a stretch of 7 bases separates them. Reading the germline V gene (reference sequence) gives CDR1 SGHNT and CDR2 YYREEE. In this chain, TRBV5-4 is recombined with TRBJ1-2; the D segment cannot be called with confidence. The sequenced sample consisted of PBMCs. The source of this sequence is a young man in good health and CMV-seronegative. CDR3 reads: CASSLFENYGYTF. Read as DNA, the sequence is TGTGCCAGCAGCTTATTTGAGAACTATGGCTACACCTTC.